The sequence of this TCR beta chain was determined in a study of cytomegalovirus exposure and HLA in healthy donors (dated by TCRdb to about 2017). With regard to the full study: An earlier analysis of approximately 600 of the donors reported 250 to 300 Gb of sequence data and more than 90 million unique TCR beta sequences from roughly 180 million T cells. Across approximately 420 genotyped donors of the cohort, an average of approximately 200,000 unique TCR beta nucleotide sequences per donor were sequenced, and approximately 19% of those sequences were non-productive. HLA typing covered class I and class II loci at four-digit resolution. A later analysis re-examined previously published TCR beta repertoires from several hundred donors and added high-resolution HLA genotyping to investigate patterns of TCR occurrence. About five DR-DQ haplotypes were treated as single units for association and clustering because of strong linkage in the cohort. Rather than using new phenotypic data, the later analysis identified candidate immune exposures from TCR beta sequences and from how often those sequences occurred across donors. Every discovery cohort repertoire had been produced on one sequencing platform. Donor age, sex, ethnicity and CMV serostatus were compiled together with the repertoire data. In addition to the first cohort of 650 to 750 subjects, a separate validation cohort of under 150 different subjects was used. Using immunosequencing, the study profiled T cell repertoires from 500 to 800 subjects and related those repertoires to cytomegalovirus serostatus. A later genetic analysis used genome-wide SNP genotypes for about 60% of the roughly 700 donors, treating that subset as a discovery cohort. An early release that covered about 600 HLA-typed donors contained approximately 300 gigabases of sequencing data and tens of millions of unique TCR sequences. To decide whether each TCR beta V gene segment behaved as functional or pseudogenic, an earlier analysis of some 600 of the donors relied on high-throughput TCR beta sequencing. Of the roughly 400 genotyped donors, over 80% were placed in the genetic ancestry cluster associated with self-reported Caucasian donors. The aim of the study was to test whether cataloging public T cell receptors could identify signatures of past pathogen exposure. High-throughput TCR immunosequencing, statistical association of individual TCRs with disease status, and machine learning were combined to predict cytomegalovirus infection status. Typing coverage varied by locus: roughly 629-640 donors for A, B, C, DRB1 and DQB1; roughly 510 for DQA1; around 570 for DPA1; under 490 for DPB1.

The paper's findings and limits, for the study overall: Because HLA typing was unavailable for some donors at each locus, only the typed subset was used in association tests. According to a later analysis, parvovirus B19, influenza, CMV and Epstein-Barr virus appeared linked to several top co-occurrence clusters. Three of the identified cytomegalovirus-associated TCR beta chains were confirmed in vitro to be specific for cytomegalovirus antigens. In a later genetic analysis, a missense DCLRE1C variant was associated with V-gene and J-gene trimming of TCR beta chains, and the association was replicated in an independent cohort. Immune exposure information for the cohort was limited to CMV serostatus. While some public TCRs were present in many individuals, most TCR sequences turned up only very rarely across donors. Roughly 17 rarely observed V segments, including chromosome 9 orphons, were excluded from the earlier analysis of several hundred of the donors because counts were too low. In a later analysis, the rate of TCR association differed among HLA loci, with DRB1 alleles having the most associated TCRs and HLA-C alleles having the fewest. According to the authors, the approach could potentially be generalized to other disease states and immunological phenotypes. When HLA alleles, especially DR and DQ, strongly co-occurred, attributing TCR associations to individual alleles was difficult. Correlated functional status among segregating V segments might be attributable to linkage disequilibrium, but an unknown experimental factor could not be ruled out. An earlier analysis of around 540 of the donors showed that most TCR beta V segments appeared in productive rearrangements either about 87% or about 30% of the time, which broadly matched IMGT annotations. Some IMGT-functional V segments, including TRBV6-2 and TRBV6-3, could not be distinguished by the 87-base-pair reads and were therefore excluded. The cohort was sequenced for TCR beta chains only, and without alpha or paired-chain data the features that could be detected were limited. According to a later genetic analysis, donors in an Asian-associated ancestry cluster had fewer N-insertions in productive TCRs than the roughly 700-donor mean. Compared with equally common non-associated chains, HLA-associated TCR beta chains in a later analysis were more clonally expanded and had lower generation probabilities. The classifier was reported to diagnose cytomegalovirus status with high specificity and sensitivity in both the original cohort and the validation cohort. A later analysis found that most CMV-associated TCR beta chains appeared HLA-restricted, with HLA associations seemingly driven largely by CMV exposure. The presence/absence analyses assumed that sequencing depth was roughly uniform across donors, and that assumption may not be true. At a false discovery rate of 0.05, a later analysis linked under 20,000 TCR beta sequences to specific HLA alleles. A group of highly shared sequence variants was considered likely to be a technical artifact of the sequencing pipeline. A further reported finding was that TCR beta sequences accurately predicted the HLA-A and HLA-B alleles for most subjects in the first cohort. A total of fewer than 200 TCR beta chains were listed by the study as associated with cytomegalovirus.

Based on the germline V gene, the CDR1 and CDR2 sequences are MNHNS and SASEGT. V is pared back by 1 base and J by 1 base, with 10 bases lying between the germline termini. The CDR3 has 16 amino acids, counting the end cysteine and phenylalanine. The read is trimmed to its CDR3 DNA, 48 bases read in frame from base 1. The method was the immunoSEQ multiplex PCR assay. The multiplex PCR relied on a mix of 60 forward primers for TCR Vbeta segments and 13 reverse primers for TCR Jbeta segments. The CDR3 region of rearranged TCR beta genes was amplified from genomic DNA by a multiplex PCR assay. On the Illumina HiSeq System, the amplified TCR beta libraries were sequenced as 87-base-pair reads. Per the original workflow: In a later analysis, roughly 80 million unique TCR beta chains were counted across the 690 or so repertoires, and about 9.9 million of these chains were shared by at least two donors. Raw reads were error-corrected and collapsed into unique sequences with a nearest-neighbor algorithm that merged closely related sequences to remove PCR and sequencing errors. V, D and J gene segments were assigned by aligning CDR3 sequences to IMGT reference sequences. Each retained sequence needed at least a six-nucleotide match to both a V gene segment and a J gene segment. Rearrangements were classified as productive when the CDR3 lacked stop codons and remained in frame with V and J, and all other rearrangements were classified as non-productive. CDR3 was defined according to IMGT convention as the region running from the second conserved V-encoded cysteine to the conserved J-encoded phenylalanine. The earlier analysis of 587 of the donors excluded sequences that lacked an unambiguous match to a single V gene segment. An earlier analysis of roughly 590 of the donors called V segments functional above 56.7% productive rearrangements and segregating when the between-donor standard deviation exceeded 5%. A statistical classification framework was built to diagnose cytomegalovirus status from the catalog of TCR beta chain sequences. In a later analysis, TCR nucleotide sequences were compared against IMGT/GENE-DB human TR gene sequences so that V and J genes could be assigned. The TCRdist pipeline was used in a later analysis to assign CDR3 sequences and most-parsimonious VDJ recombination scenarios. In a later analysis, each TCR beta chain was defined by its CDR3 amino acid sequence together with its V-gene family, and reads lacking a unique V-gene family were excluded. A later analysis removed roughly 590 highly shared, low-generation-probability nucleotide sequences to deal with suspected cross-contamination and a sequencing artifact. For each public chain, a later analysis derived a clonal expansion index from normalized ranks of inferred template counts within each repertoire. A later analysis computed generation probabilities with a VDJ recombination model fitted to out-of-frame rearrangements, and checked the results against IGoR. Hypergeometric tests were used in a later analysis to score TCR-TCR, TCR-HLA and TCR-CMV co-occurrence, with a repertoire-size bias correction applied to the TCR pairs. In a later analysis, false discovery rates were estimated by permuting HLA or CMV assignments 20 times. In a later analysis, co-occurring TCRs were grouped with DBSCAN, and TCRdist sequence similarity was added when clustering was performed within HLA-allele-positive subsets. For co-occurrence clustering, repertoires with fewer than 30,000 or more than 120,000 public chains were excluded, along with four or five repertoires with anomalous nucleotide sharing. TCRdb carries this immuneACCESS record with in-frame sequences only. Its versions omit some clonotypes, under half of them owing to an unresolved V gene in the studies checked, with the rest unexplained. That table supplies the V and J calls and clone size; D and trimming were determined from the DNA. The sample contains roughly 66,000 clones, about 80% of them found a single time. The ten largest account for over 6% of the sample.

The cohort was made up of 666 healthy bone marrow donors. At the time of sampling, every cohort member was nominally healthy, though immune exposures that went unrecorded were likely present. The donor was CMV seronegative and was included in the group of 352 seronegative cohort members. A peripheral blood sample was provided by each donor, and peripheral blood mononuclear cells were used for TCR beta sequencing. Genomic DNA extraction from the blood cell samples was performed with the Qiagen DNeasy Blood Extraction Kit. In the case of this clone: Its cognate antigen has yet to be identified. Base qualities are not provided; no much larger clone lies one nucleotide away.

The clonotype was recovered from a man aged 50 to 60 in good health and CMV-seronegative. Sequenced input: PBMCs. The chain employs TRBV6-1 and TRBJ2-2; no D gene can be assigned with confidence. The CDR3 region reads CASSEGYSENTGELFF. The DNA sequence is TGTGCCAGCAGTGAAGGTTACAGTGAGAACACCGGGGAGCTGTTTTTT.